The present entry profiles one T cell receptor (beta chain) with its context. Between the trimmed V and J ends, which lost 8 bases and 6 bases, there was a span of 11 bases. The CDR3 is 11 amino acids. This record comes from a study of control samples from healthy donors and cancer patients. Here immunoSEQ multiplex PCR was the method, and the copy in TCRdb shows in-frame clones only, minus some. This repertoire comprises 150,000 to 200,000 clones; its ten largest clones make up 2% to 2.5%. Sequenced material: blood. This rearrangement joins TRBV12-3 or TRBV12-4 to TRBJ2-7, with a possible D match to TRBD1 (6 bases). This sequence was found in a young woman in good health. CDR3 sequence: CASRNRAEQYF. CDR3 sequence (DNA): TGTGCCAGCCGTAACAGGGCCGAGCAGTACTTC.